The 6 T cell receptor beta chains reported below all come from one sample, sequenced in a study. Treg sorting used a CD4+CD25+CD127-/low gate. MiXCR, applied by TCRdb to the 5' RACE reads, yields one record per CDR3 protein. This sample carries 9,500 to 10,000 distinct CDR3 sequences, approximately 14% of them seen once, and the ten largest clones take approximately 3%. The specimen was Tregs sorted from blood. These receptors were obtained from a female donor with breast cancer.

This clonotype was seen a few times. This chain joins TRBV2 and TRBJ2-2; no clear D gene. CDR1 is SNHLY and CDR2 is FYNNEI in the germline V gene. Deletions cut 6 bases from V and 7 bases from J, with 6 bases between. This CDR3 spans 11 amino acids. The CDR3 nucleotides are TGTGCCAGCAGGGGAATCGGGGAGCTGTTTTTT. Encoded protein: CASRGIGELFF.

With regard to this clonotype: Being one base from a much bigger clone, this may be a read error. The rearrangement links TRBV14 to TRBJ1-6; D might be TRBD1 (6 bases). The germline V gene encodes CDR1 SGHDN and CDR2 FVKESK. This CDR3 has 15 amino acids. CDR3 bases: TGTGCCGGCAGCCAAGATCTCTCCCAGGGGTCACCCCTCCACTTT. Amino acids: CAGSQDLSQGSPLHF.

By share of the sample, this clonotype is medium-sized. The chain employs TRBV6-1 and TRBJ1-1; possible D gene TRBD1, 5 bases. Trimming removed 1 base at V and 4 bases at J, with 10 bases between. The CDR3 is 14 residues long. CDR1 is MNHNS, CDR2 SASEGT, per germline. The CDR3 nucleotides read TGTGCCAGCAGTGAAGGGGGACCGGTCACTGAAGCTTTCTTT. It yields the protein CASSEGGPVTEAFF.

This clonotype occurred many times. This chain joins TRBV12-3 or TRBV12-4 and TRBJ2-1; no definite D call. The CDR3 length is 13 residues. Trimming took 3 bases from V and 5 from J, leaving 8 bases between them. The CDR3 nucleotides read TGTGCCAGCAGTTTGAAGGCAAACAATGAGCAGTTCTTC. Translating it yields CASSLKANNEQFF.

This clonotype showed up just a few times. This may stem from a read error, because a much larger clone lies one nucleotide away. The rearrangement joins TRBV10-1 to TRBJ2-1; D unclear. Trimming pared 11 bases from V and 5 bases from J, leaving 19 bases between. CDR1 and CDR2 from the germline V gene are WNHNN and SYGVQD (reference sequence). There are 14 residues in the CDR3. In DNA form, the CDR3 reads TGCGCCGGCGGCAGGACCACGGCAAACAATGAGCAGTTCTTC. Amino acid sequence: CAGGRTTANNEQFF.

By share, this clonotype ranks as medium-sized. The chain joins TRBV7-2 to TRBJ2-5, with D tentatively TRBD1 (5 bases). The length of the CDR3 is 14 residues. Trimming stripped 1 base from V and 4 bases from J, with 10 bases between. Germline CDR1 reads SGHTA; CDR2 reads FQGNSA. CDR3 DNA sequence: TGTGCCAGCAGCTTAGGGGGCACGGGAGAGACCCAGTACTTC. This translates into CASSLGGTGETQYF.